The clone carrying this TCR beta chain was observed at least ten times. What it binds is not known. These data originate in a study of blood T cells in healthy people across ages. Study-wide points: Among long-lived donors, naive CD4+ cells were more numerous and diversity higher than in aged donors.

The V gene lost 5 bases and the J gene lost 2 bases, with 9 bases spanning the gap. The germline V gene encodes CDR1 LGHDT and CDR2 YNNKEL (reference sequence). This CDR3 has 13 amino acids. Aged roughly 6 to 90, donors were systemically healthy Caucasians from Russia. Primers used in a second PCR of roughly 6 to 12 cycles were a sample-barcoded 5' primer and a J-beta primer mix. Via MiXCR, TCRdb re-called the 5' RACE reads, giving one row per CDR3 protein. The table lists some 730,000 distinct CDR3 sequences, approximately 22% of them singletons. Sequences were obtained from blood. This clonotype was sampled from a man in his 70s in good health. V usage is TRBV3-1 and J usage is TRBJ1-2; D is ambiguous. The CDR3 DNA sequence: TGTGCCAGCAGCGAGGATCTAAACTATGGCTACACCTTC. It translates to CASSEDLNYGYTF.